This T cell receptor (beta chain) was captured in a study of cytomegalovirus exposure and HLA in healthy donors. Study observations and caveats: A reported reduction in N-insertions relative to the approximately 690-donor mean was seen in an Asian-associated ancestry cluster in a later analysis.

13 Jbeta primers and 60 Vbeta primers were used for the PCR. Method: immunoSEQ multiplex PCR; TCRdb's copy keeps in-frame clones and lacks some. The sample lists under 150,000 clones, around 84% seen once, with approximately 2.7% in the top ten. There are 14 residues in the CDR3. Deletions cut 4 bases from V and 3 bases from J, with 9 bases between. Germline CDR1 is MNHNS and CDR2 is SASEGT. This clone was observed a handful of times. The antigen is unknown. This receptor was identified in a boy aged 2 to 9 in good health and CMV-seronegative. The chain recombines TRBV6-1 with TRBJ2-2; a possible D gene is TRBD1 (5 bases). Sequencing was performed on PBMCs. The CDR3: CASSAGQYTGELFF. CDR3 in DNA: TGTGCCAGCAGTGCAGGGCAGTACACCGGGGAGCTGTTTTTT.